One sample yielded the 26 T cell receptor beta chains listed below, sequenced in a study of identical twins. TCRdb used MiXCR to reprocess the 5' RACE reads, holding one entry per CDR3 protein. The top ten hold about 0.25% of the sample, which has about 1.7 million distinct CDR3 sequences, about 31% seen once. Material: cord blood. The origin of the receptors is a newborn girl in good health.

The chain has TRBV5-1 and TRBJ2-7; 7 bases map to TRBD2. Losses at the gene ends were 4 bases for V and 0 bases for J; bases not matched to a gene: 7. The CDR3 length is 15 residues. The germline CDR1 and CDR2 sequences are SGHRS and YFSETQ. CDR3: CASSVSGQYSYEQYF. The CDR3 nucleotides are TGCGCCAGCAGCGTTAGCGGGCAATACTCCTACGAGCAGTACTTC.

This clonotype was counted a single time. The chain combines TRBV5-1 with TRBJ2-1; 7 bases match TRBD2. The CDR3 runs 16 residues. Trimming removed 0 bases from V and 7 bases from J; junction bases left unmatched: 10. From germline, CDR1 is SGHRS and CDR2 YFSETQ. The CDR3 DNA reads as TGCGCCAGCAGCTTGGCTGCGGGAGTTGGGGAAAATGAGCAGTTCTTC. Translating gives CASSLAAGVGENEQFF.

This clonotype was detected only a few times. The rearrangement links TRBV3-1 to TRBJ1-1, with no clear D. V lost 2 bases and J lost 2, with 15 bases in between. Germline CDR1 is LGHDT and CDR2 is YNNKEL (reference sequence). This CDR3 is built from 16 residues. DNA of the CDR3: TGTGCCAGCAGCCAATATGTGAGGACGGCTAACACTGAAGCTTTCTTT. The encoded protein is CASSQYVRTANTEAFF.

The rearrangement joins TRBV20-1 to TRBJ2-1; tentative D call: TRBD1 (7 bases). The V gene's germline CDR1 is DFQATT and CDR2 SNEGSKA (reference sequence). V was clipped by 3 bases and J by 4 bases, with 16 bases between them. The CDR3 is 15 amino acids. The CDR3 nucleotides read TGCAGTGCTAGTCCTAGCCCAGGGGGGTACAATGAGCAGTTCTTC. Translation: CSASPSPGGYNEQFF.

The chain combines TRBV20-1 with TRBJ2-1; D not resolved. The V gene lost 3 bases and the J gene lost 6 bases, with 18 bases spanning the gap. The CDR3 extends over 15 amino acids. Germline V CDR1 and CDR2: DFQATT, SNEGSKA (reference sequence). CDR3 amino acids: CSASDVLPHTNEQFF. The CDR3, as DNA: TGCAGTGCTAGTGATGTGTTACCCCACACCAATGAGCAGTTCTTC.

In its sample, this clonotype was seen a few times. The genes are TRBV10-3 and TRBJ2-7; no clear D. This CDR3 spans 15 amino acids. V was cut by 3 bases and J by 0 bases, with 12 bases left in between. Looked up from germline, CDR1 is ENHRY and CDR2 is SYGVKD. The chain's CDR3 is CAISDVKAFSYEQYF. CDR3 nucleotide sequence: TGTGCCATCAGTGATGTCAAAGCGTTCTCCTACGAGCAGTACTTC.

This clonotype was counted a few times. The chain links TRBV12-5 to TRBJ2-3, with 7 bases fitting TRBD1. After removal of 6 bases from V and 0 bases from J, the junction contained 12 bases not matched to a gene. The germline gives CDR1 LGHNT, CDR2 FRNRAP. The CDR3 runs to 17 residues. The CDR3 loop reads CASGAGDSTFSTDTQYF. The CDR3 coding sequence is TGTGCTAGTGGCGCCGGGGACAGCACCTTTAGCACAGATACGCAGTATTTT.

The chain's CDR3 is CASSLGTPLETQYF. CDR3 DNA sequence: TGTGCCAGCAGTCTTGGGACCCCATTGGAGACCCAGTACTTC. The gene calls are TRBV28 and TRBJ2-5, with D tentatively TRBD1 or TRBD2 (5 bases each). This CDR3 contains 14 residues. The V gene lost 5 bases and the J gene lost 5 bases, with 15 bases spanning the gap. Germline V gives CDR1 MDHEN, CDR2 SYDVKM.

The chain recombines TRBV7-2 with TRBJ2-7; 7 positions match TRBD1. Germline values: CDR1 SGHTA, CDR2 FQGNSA. The CDR3 has 15 residues. The V and J ends lost 1 base and 2 bases, in that order; junction bases with no gene match: 5. The CDR3 region is CASSLGTGQPYEQYF. The DNA of the CDR3 is TGTGCCAGCAGCTTAGGAACGGGACAGCCCTACGAGCAGTACTTC.

V and J are TRBV5-6 and TRBJ2-1; D might be TRBD2 (5 bases). The CDR3 is 15 residues long. Germline CDR1 reads SGHDT; CDR2 reads YYEEEE. Trimming cost V 1 base and J 6 bases, with 14 bases left between them. The CDR3 reads CASSLFRLATNEQFF. CDR3 nucleotide sequence: TGTGCCAGCAGCTTGTTCCGTCTAGCAACCAATGAGCAGTTCTTC.

This clonotype was picked up a small number of times. V gene TRBV20-1 combines with J gene TRBJ2-1; possibly TRBD2 for D (6 bases). Germline lookup yields CDR1 DFQATT and CDR2 SNEGSKA (reference sequence). The CDR3 is made up of 16 amino acids. V was cut by 3 bases and J by 0 bases, with 15 bases left in between. The CDR3 DNA reads as TGCAGTGCTAGGGCTAGCGCCGAATCCTCCTACAATGAGCAGTTCTTC. Protein: CSARASAESSYNEQFF.

CDR3 nucleotide sequence: TGTGCCAGCAGTGAGGGGGGATGGCAGCCCCAGCATTTT. Encoded protein: CASSEGGWQPQHF. This sequence joins TRBV6-1 and TRBJ1-5, with D perhaps matching TRBD1 (5 bases). V dropped 3 bases and J dropped 7 bases, with 10 bases sitting between them. Germline loops: CDR1 MNHNS, CDR2 SASEGT. CDR3 length: 13 residues.

This clonotype was detected only a few times. The chain joins TRBV20-1 to TRBJ2-3; 11 positions match TRBD2. The ends lost 7 bases at V and 6 bases at J; junction bases unmatched: 6. In germline, CDR1 is DFQATT, CDR2 SNEGSKA (reference sequence). The CDR3 contains 13 residues. CDR3 DNA sequence: TGCAGTGGTAGCACTAGCGGGGGTGATACGCAGTATTTT. This codes for CSGSTSGGDTQYF.

The chain links TRBV28 to TRBJ2-5; D may be TRBD1 (6 bases). Near its end, the DNA agrees better with TRBJ2-7, so the J call may be wrong. CDR1 and CDR2 from the germline V gene are MDHEN and SYDVKM. This CDR3 is built from 15 residues. In DNA, the CDR3 is TGTGCCAGCAGTTTAAGCGCAGGGGCGAGGCCCGAGCAGTACTTC. This gives the protein CASSLSAGARPEQYF.

This clonotype was seen a few times. The genes are TRBV7-2 and TRBJ2-7; a weak D match, TRBD2 (6 bases). The CDR3 extends over 16 amino acids. Germline V gene sequence: CDR1 SGHTA, CDR2 FQGNSA. Trimming pared 3 bases from V and 7 bases from J, leaving 22 bases between. The CDR3 DNA reads as TGTGCCAGCAGCTTTCAAGGGACTTCGGGGTACAATGAGCAGTACTTC. The encoded protein is CASSFQGTSGYNEQYF.

This clonotype was observed a few times. This chain joins TRBV5-6 and TRBJ1-1; D ambiguous. V was pared by 0 bases and J by 12 bases, with 12 bases between. Germline loops: CDR1 SGHDT, CDR2 YYEEEE. CDR3 length: 12 residues. In nucleotides, the CDR3 is TGTGCCAGCAGCTTGGTAGGGTTGTGGACTTTCTTT. Its translation is CASSLVGLWTFF.

The V call is TRBV15, the J call TRBJ1-4, with D unclear. Trimming removed 7 bases at V and 6 bases at J, with 6 bases between. Germline-derived CDR1 and CDR2 are LNHNV and YYDKDF (reference sequence). The length of the CDR3 is 11 residues. Written as DNA, the CDR3 is TGTGCCACCACCTCTGATGAAAAACTGTTTTTT. Protein sequence: CATTSDEKLFF.

This clonotype was counted a few times. This chain links TRBV20-1 with TRBJ2-4; 7 bases align to TRBD2. V was pared by 5 bases and J by 9 bases, with 16 bases of the junction left unmatched. CDR3 length: 15 residues. The germline V gene encodes CDR1 DFQATT and CDR2 SNEGSKA (reference sequence). The CDR3 region has the DNA TGCAGTGCTCCCCCCGTAGCGGGTTCTTCAGGCATTCAGTACTTC. Encoded protein: CSAPPVAGSSGIQYF.

Many counts were recorded for this clonotype. The rearrangement joins TRBV7-2 to TRBJ2-3; 10 bases line up with TRBD2. The germline V gene has CDR1 SGHTA and CDR2 FQGNSA. This CDR3 is built from 17 residues. V gave up 1 base and J gave up 2 bases; unmatched junction bases: 6. The CDR3 protein is CASSLVGGLAVTDTQYF. Written as DNA, the CDR3 is TGTGCCAGCAGCTTAGTCGGCGGACTAGCGGTCACAGATACGCAGTATTTT.

The chain couples TRBV5-5 to TRBJ2-1; maybe TRBD2 (7 bases). The CDR3 spans 15 residues. Between the trimmed V and J ends, which lost 0 bases and 3 bases, there was a span of 10 bases. CDR1 is SGHKS, CDR2 YYEKEE, per germline (reference sequence). CDR3 coding DNA: TGTGCCAGCAGCTTGGAGGGGGGGCTCTACAATGAGCAGTTCTTC. Its translation is CASSLEGGLYNEQFF.

The rearrangement joins TRBV7-2 to TRBJ2-7; D not resolved. This CDR3 is built from 13 residues. The V and J ends lost 2 bases and 4 bases respectively, with 9 bases between them. The germline CDR1 and CDR2 sequences are SGHTA and FQGNSA. The CDR3 is CASSLLDPYEQYF. The CDR3 nucleotides are TGTGCCAGCAGCTTACTCGATCCTTACGAGCAGTACTTC. The complete variable domain, with remaining parts taken from reference TRBV7-2 and TRBJ2-7, reads GAGVSQSPSNKVTEKGKDVELRCDPISGHTALYWYRQSLGQGLEFLIYFQGNSAPDKSGLPSDRFSAERTGGSVSTLTIQRTQQEDSAVYLCASSLLDPYEQYFGPGTRLTVT.

The chain is built from TRBV6-6 and TRBJ2-1; weak D call: TRBD2 (6 bases). The CDR3 extends over 16 amino acids. Deletions cut 1 base from V and 4 bases from J, with 14 bases between. Germline V gene sequence: CDR1 MNHNY, CDR2 SVGAGI (reference sequence). CDR3 in DNA: TGTGCCAGCAGTTACTGGCCGGGAGAAGGGTACAATGAGCAGTTCTTC. Residues: CASSYWPGEGYNEQFF.

This clonotype was seen at least ten times. V is TRBV27 and J is TRBJ2-7; the D gene is possibly TRBD1 (6 bases). This CDR3 is built from 13 residues. The V gene's germline CDR1 is MNHEY and CDR2 SMNVEV (reference sequence). V shed 1 base and J shed 2 bases, with 6 bases lying between them. The chain's CDR3 is CASSLWDTYEQYF. Here the CDR3 DNA reads TGTGCCAGCAGTTTATGGGACACCTACGAGCAGTACTTC.

The chain uses TRBV2 and TRBJ1-5; D unresolved. This CDR3 is built from 12 residues. Germline V gives CDR1 SNHLY, CDR2 FYNNEI. Trimming shortened V by 6 bases and J by 4 bases, and 7 bases separated the two germline ends. This CDR3 is CASRDLNQPQHF. The CDR3 region has the DNA TGTGCCAGCAGGGACCTTAATCAGCCCCAGCATTTT. Based on the CDR3 plus reference TRBV2 and TRBJ1-5, the full variable domain is EPEVTQTPSHQVTQMGQEVILRCVPISNHLYFYWYRQILGQKVEFLVSFYNNEISEKSEIFDDQFSVERPDGSNFTLKIRSTKLEDSAMYFCASRDLNQPQHFGDGTRLSIL.

The chain carries TRBV20-1 and TRBJ2-7; D not resolved. V lost 3 bases, J lost 0 bases, and 12 bases lay in between. This CDR3 is 14 amino acids long. Germline V gene lookup returns CDR1 DFQATT and CDR2 SNEGSKA (reference sequence). CDR3 loop: CSASRPGNSYEQYF. DNA for the CDR3: TGCAGTGCTAGCAGGCCTGGCAACTCCTACGAGCAGTACTTC.

The CDR3 DNA follows: TGTGCCAGCAGTGAAGGTCTCCTAGCGGGAGGTTATGAGCAGTACTTC. Protein: CASSEGLLAGGYEQYF. This chain connects TRBV2 to TRBJ2-5, with 11 bases fitting TRBD2. The V gene's germline CDR1 is SNHLY and CDR2 FYNNEI. V lost 1 base and J lost 11; bases outside the gene matches: 12. This CDR3 region has 16 residues.